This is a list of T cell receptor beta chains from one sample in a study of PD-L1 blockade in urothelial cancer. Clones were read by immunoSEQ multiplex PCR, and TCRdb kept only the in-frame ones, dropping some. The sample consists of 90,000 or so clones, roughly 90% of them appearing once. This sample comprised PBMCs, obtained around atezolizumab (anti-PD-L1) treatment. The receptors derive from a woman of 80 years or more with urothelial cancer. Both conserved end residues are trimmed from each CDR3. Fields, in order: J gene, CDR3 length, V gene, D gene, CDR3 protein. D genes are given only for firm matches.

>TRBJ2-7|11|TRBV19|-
ASSRGGPYEQY
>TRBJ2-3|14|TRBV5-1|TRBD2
ASSSSGTSGRDTQY
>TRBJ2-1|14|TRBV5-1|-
ASSLRDTLFNNEQF
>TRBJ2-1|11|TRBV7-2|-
ASSFSTSSEQF
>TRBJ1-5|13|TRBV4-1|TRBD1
ASSQGTGGLQPQH
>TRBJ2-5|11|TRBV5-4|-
ASSLRIAETQY
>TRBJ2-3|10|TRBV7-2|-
ASSPLQDTQY
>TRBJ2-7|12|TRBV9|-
ASSVDPGEYEQY
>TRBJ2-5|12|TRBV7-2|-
ASSLEVAQETQY
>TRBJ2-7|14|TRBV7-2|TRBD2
ASSLTSWLAGGEQY
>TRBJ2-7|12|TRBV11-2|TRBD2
ASTIAGGWNEQY
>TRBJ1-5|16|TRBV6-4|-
ASSDSLGGGGLKCPQH
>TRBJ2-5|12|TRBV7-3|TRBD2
ASSLGSGTGTQY
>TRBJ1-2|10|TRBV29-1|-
SVDFFSYGYT
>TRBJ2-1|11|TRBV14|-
ASSQDAIGEQF
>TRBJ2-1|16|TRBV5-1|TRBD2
ASSLAVLAGGNYNEQF
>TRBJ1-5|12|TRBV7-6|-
ASSLAAGDQPQH
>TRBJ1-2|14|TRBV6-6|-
ASSYSSGGVGYGYT
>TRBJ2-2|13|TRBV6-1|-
ASSSRARQTGELF
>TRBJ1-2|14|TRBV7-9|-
ASSQIGEGRGDGYT
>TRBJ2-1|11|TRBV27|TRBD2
ASGAGGVGEQF
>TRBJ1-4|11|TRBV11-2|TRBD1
ASSQDRAMKLF